What follows are 10 T cell receptor beta chains derived from one specimen sequenced in a study of blood T cell repertoires in COVID-19. TCRdb's copy holds only in-frame clones and misses some; the assay was immunoSEQ multiplex PCR. The sample lists hundreds of thousands of clones; around 90% were seen once. What was sequenced was PBMCs or T cells enriched from blood (not recorded which). Every receptor here comes from a man aged 45-60 years who had been exposed to COVID-19.

The chain combines TRBV10-3 with TRBJ1-1, with TRBD1 as a possible D gene (5 bases). The V and J ends lost 10 bases and 6 bases respectively, with 18 bases between them. The CDR3 covers 13 residues. Germline V gene data show CDR1 as ENHRY and CDR2 as SYGVKD. CDR3: CASGSFGGAEAFF. The CDR3 DNA reads as TGTGCCAGTGGGAGTTTTGGGGGGGCTGAAGCTTTCTTT.

The rearrangement joins TRBV28 to TRBJ1-1; D ambiguous. V shed 1 base and J shed 3 bases, with 18 bases lying between them. The germline gives CDR1 MDHEN, CDR2 SYDVKM. The CDR3 loop spans 17 amino acids. Here the CDR3 reads CASSLSGGTRADTEAFF. The CDR3 DNA reads as TGTGCCAGCAGTTTATCAGGCGGCACGAGGGCGGACACTGAAGCTTTCTTT.

The rearrangement links TRBV6-5 to TRBJ2-2; TRBD1 matches at 8 bases. V was clipped by 5 bases and J by 11 bases; unmatched bases: 10. The CDR3 loop spans 14 amino acids. CDR1 and CDR2 from the germline V gene are MNHEY and SVGAGI. The CDR3 DNA sequence: TGTGCCAGCAGTCGGGACAGGTCGTTCAGAGAGCTGTTTTTT. It codes for CASSRDRSFRELFF.

The chain uses TRBV27 and TRBJ1-5; D perhaps matches TRBD1 (6 bases). The CDR3 contains 14 residues. The germline V gene has CDR1 MNHEY and CDR2 SMNVEV (reference sequence). Deletions cut 5 bases from V and 5 bases from J, with 13 bases between. The CDR3 reads CASSRTESDQPQHF. CDR3 bases: TGTGCCAGCAGTAGGACAGAAAGTGATCAGCCCCAGCATTTT.

The chain links TRBV5-1 to TRBJ1-2; D not resolved. Between the trimmed V and J ends, which lost 0 bases and 0 bases, there was a span of 9 bases. CDR1 SGHRS and CDR2 YFSETQ come from the germline V gene. The CDR3 has 15 amino acids. The CDR3 DNA reads TGCGCCAGCAGCTTGGGGAGCGTTACTAACTATGGCTACACCTTC. Translating gives CASSLGSVTNYGYTF. Full variable domain (outside the CDR3, taken from reference TRBV5-1 and TRBJ1-2): KAGVTQTPRYLIKTRGQQVTLSCSPISGHRSVSWYQQTPGQGLQFLFEYFSETQRNKGNFPGRFSGRQFSNSRSEMNVSTLELGDSALYLCASSLGSVTNYGYTFGSGTRLTVV.

This rearrangement joins TRBV6-5 to TRBJ1-2; the D is unclear. The CDR3 is 14 residues long. V was cut by 5 bases and J by 0 bases, with 10 bases left in between. CDR1 MNHEY and CDR2 SVGAGI come from the germline V gene. The CDR3 loop reads CASSRAVANYGYTF. The CDR3 bases are TGTGCCAGCAGTCGAGCGGTGGCTAACTATGGCTACACCTTC.

The chain recombines TRBV19 with TRBJ2-7; TRBD1 agrees at 7 bases. CDR1 and CDR2 from the germline V gene are LNHDA and SQIVND (reference sequence). Unmatched junction bases numbered 5, after V lost 9 bases and J lost 0 bases. This CDR3 is built from 13 residues. DNA of the CDR3: TGTGCCAGCCGGGACAGAGGCTCCTACGAGCAGTACGTC. This encodes CASRDRGSYEQYV.

This sequence joins TRBV7-3 and TRBJ1-6, with TRBD1 as a possible D gene (5 bases). Germline V gene lookup returns CDR1 SGHTA and CDR2 FQGTGA. Trimming removed 5 bases from V and 7 bases from J, with 9 bases in between. The CDR3 is made up of 13 amino acids. The chain's CDR3 is CASSIGGNSPLHF. The CDR3 DNA reads TGTGCCAGCAGCATCGGGGGGAATTCACCCCTCCACTTT.

The chain employs TRBV5-1 and TRBJ2-3, with 8 nucleotides matching TRBD2. Germline V CDR1 and CDR2: SGHRS, YFSETQ. The CDR3 runs 15 residues. V trimming: 4 bases; J trimming: 4 bases; junction bases outside the gene matches: 8. For the CDR3, the DNA is TGCGCCAGCAGCCCGGACGGGGGGGCCGCAGATACGCAGTATTTT. Amino acids: CASSPDGGAADTQYF.

The genes are TRBV28 and TRBJ2-7; 10 nucleotides match TRBD2. Germline CDR1 and CDR2: MDHEN and SYDVKM. Trimming cost V 3 bases and J 3 bases; bases outside gene matches: 8. There are 16 residues in the CDR3. The CDR3, as DNA: TGTGCCAGCAGTTTGGGGTCTAGCGGGAGAGGCTACGAGCAGTACGTC. It is translated as CASSLGSSGRGYEQYV.